A single sample is the source of the 5 T cell receptor beta chains below, sequenced in a study of control samples from healthy donors and cancer patients. Sequenced by immunoSEQ multiplex PCR; TCRdb stores in-frame clones only, minus some. This repertoire shows 90,000 to 100,000 clones, roughly four fifths found once; its top ten account for about 2%. Sequencing used blood. The receptors stem from a man between 60 and 70 years old in good health.

The chain links TRBV19 to TRBJ1-1; 9 nucleotides agree with TRBD1. Trimming took 5 bases from V and 5 from J; bases not matched to a gene: 6. This CDR3 comprises 14 residues. Germline V CDR1 and CDR2: LNHDA, SQIVND (reference sequence). Here the CDR3 DNA reads TGTGCCAGTAGTCACAGGGGGCGCAGGACTGAAGCTTTCTTT. This encodes CASSHRGRRTEAFF.

V and J are TRBV7-2 and TRBJ1-5; tentatively, D is TRBD1 (5 bases). The germline V and J ends were trimmed by 1 base and 6 bases, with 16 bases remaining between them. Germline V gene lookup returns CDR1 SGHTA and CDR2 FQGNSA. The CDR3 extends over 16 amino acids. The CDR3 bases are TGTGCCAGCAGCTTAGACGACTTTTGGGGGACTCAGCCCCAGCATTTT. Its protein is CASSLDDFWGTQPQHF.

This chain connects TRBV18 to TRBJ1-6, with a tentative D call TRBD1 (6 bases). The V and J ends lost 3 bases and 8 bases respectively, with 8 bases between them. Germline V gene lookup returns CDR1 KGHSH and CDR2 LQKENI. There are 13 residues in the CDR3. CDR3 sequence (DNA): TGTGCCAGCTCACCGGACAGTTATTCACCCCTCCACTTT. This encodes CASSPDSYSPLHF.

This chain links TRBV30 with TRBJ1-5; D is possibly TRBD1 (5 bases). Germline CDR1 GTSNPN, CDR2 SVGIG (reference sequence). Trimming removed 1 base from V and 4 bases from J, with 8 bases in between. This CDR3 spans 13 amino acids. In DNA form, the CDR3 reads TGTGCCTGGAGTGGAGACAGAAATCAGCCCCAGCATTTT. Amino acid sequence: CAWSGDRNQPQHF.

The chain couples TRBV27 to TRBJ1-4; 9 nucleotides line up with TRBD1. Germline values: CDR1 MNHEY, CDR2 SMNVEV (reference sequence). The junction had 6 bases not matched to a gene; V was cut back by 6 bases and J by 7 bases. The CDR3 sequence is 14 residues long. CDR3 sequence reads: CASSKQGAGEKLFF. The DNA of the CDR3 is TGTGCCAGCAGCAAACAGGGGGCGGGTGAAAAACTGTTTTTT.